Presented here are 5 T cell receptor beta chains from one specimen sequenced in a study of CD8 T cells in ankylosing spondylitis. TCRdb passed the 5' RACE reads through MiXCR, listing each CDR3 protein once. The table shows 150,000 to 200,000 distinct CDR3 sequences, with under 15% occurring only once. The sequenced material came from blood, either unsorted or a sorted T cell fraction (not recorded which). The receptors were gathered from a female donor with ankylosing spondylitis or in good health (not recorded which).

This clonotype was counted ten times or more. This chain's CDR3 is CAIGYREAYNEQFF. The CDR3 DNA sequence: TGTGCCATCGGGTACCGGGAGGCCTACAATGAGCAGTTCTTC. The V and J genes are TRBV10-3 and TRBJ2-1, with 7 bases lining up with TRBD2. The ends lost 8 bases at V and 2 bases at J; junction bases unmatched: 6. The CDR3 totals 14 residues. The germline gives CDR1 ENHRY, CDR2 SYGVKD.

At least ten counts were recorded for this clonotype. The rearrangement uses TRBV6-4 and TRBJ2-1, with TRBD2 identical over 11 bases. The germline V gene encodes CDR1 MRHNA and CDR2 SNTAGT. The CDR3 consists of 22 residues. J lost 4 bases, V lost 5 bases, and 25 bases had no gene match. The CDR3 loop is CASSPGTSQRSGTSGPYNEQFF. CDR3 nucleotide sequence: TGTGCCAGCAGTCCAGGGACATCGCAAAGGTCCGGGACTAGCGGTCCTTACAATGAGCAGTTCTTC.

In the case of this clonotype: This could be a read error, since a much larger clone is one nucleotide away. V usage is TRBV6-2 or TRBV6-3 and J usage is TRBJ1-5; D tentatively fits TRBD1 or TRBD2 (5 bases each). Judging by the DNA end, TRBJ2-3 fits better; the J call may be wrong. Germline-derived CDR1 and CDR2 are MNHEY and SVGEGT. The CDR3 totals 14 residues. CDR3 in DNA: TGTGCCAGCTCTCAGGGAGATGGCAATCAGCCCCAGTATTTT. Encoded protein: CASSQGDGNQPQYF.

This clonotype came up many times. The V gene is TRBV27, the J gene TRBJ1-5; D unresolved. The germline V gene encodes CDR1 MNHEY and CDR2 SMNVEV (reference sequence). The CDR3 length is 14 residues. The V end was cut by 5 bases, the J end by 5 bases, with 13 bases between. CDR3: CASSPQGYYQPQHF. The CDR3 nucleotides are TGTGCCAGCAGTCCCCAAGGGTATTATCAGCCCCAGCATTTT.

This clonotype was counted at least ten times. J is TRBJ1-1 and V is TRBV20-1; D not resolved. CDR1 and CDR2 from the germline V gene are DFQATT and SNEGSKA (reference sequence). This CDR3 contains 12 residues. The V gene lost 5 bases and the J gene lost 1 base, with 8 bases spanning the gap. The CDR3 protein is CSAPVGNTEAFF. CDR3 nucleotides: TGCAGTGCTCCAGTCGGGAACACTGAAGCTTTCTTT.